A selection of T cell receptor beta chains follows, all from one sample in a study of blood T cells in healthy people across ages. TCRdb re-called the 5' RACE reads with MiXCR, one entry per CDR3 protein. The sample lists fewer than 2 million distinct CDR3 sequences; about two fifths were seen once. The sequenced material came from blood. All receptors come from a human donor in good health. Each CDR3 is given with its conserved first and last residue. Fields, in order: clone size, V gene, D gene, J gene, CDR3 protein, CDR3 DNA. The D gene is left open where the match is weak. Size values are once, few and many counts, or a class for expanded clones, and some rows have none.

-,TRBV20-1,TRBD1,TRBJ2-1,CGVWDRGIINERFF,TGCGGTGTTTGGGACAGGGGTATCATCAATGAGCGGTTCTTC
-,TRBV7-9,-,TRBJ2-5,CASSSTSAAQYF,TGTGCCAGCAGCTCCACGTCAGCGGCGCAGTACTTC
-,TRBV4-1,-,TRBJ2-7,CASSQEWEDFSYEQYF,TGCGCCAGCAGCCAAGAGTGGGAGGACTTCTCCTACGAGCAGTACTTC
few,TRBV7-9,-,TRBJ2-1,CASSLTRDNEQFF,TGTGCCAGCAGCTTAACTAGGGATAATGAGCAGTTCTTC
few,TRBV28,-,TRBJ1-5,CASAQNQPQHF,TGTGCCAGCGCCCAGAATCAGCCCCAGCATTTT
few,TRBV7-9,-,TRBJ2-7,CASSLASGPTYSYEQYF,TGTGCCAGCAGCTTAGCGTCGGGACCGACTTACTCCTACGAGCAGTACTTC
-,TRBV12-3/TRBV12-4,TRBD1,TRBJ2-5,CASAPGTGGRETQYF,TGTGCCAGCGCCCCTGGGACAGGGGGTCGGGAGACCCAGTACTTC
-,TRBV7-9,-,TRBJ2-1,CASSRDFFRRDEQFF,TGTGCCAGCAGCCGGGACTTCTTTAGAAGGGATGAGCAGTTCTTC
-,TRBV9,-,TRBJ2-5,CASSVRRRPTETQYF,TGTGCCAGCAGCGTAAGGAGGCGGCCAACGGAGACCCAGTACTTC
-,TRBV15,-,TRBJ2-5,CATSRTAVGETQYF,TGTGCCACCAGCAGGACGGCGGTGGGAGAGACCCAGTACTTC
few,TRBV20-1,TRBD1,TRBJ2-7,CSAPGQVYEQYF,TGCAGTGCTCCGGGACAGGTCTACGAGCAGTACTTC
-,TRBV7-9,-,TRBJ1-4,CASSLSRDKKLFF,TGTGCCAGCAGCTTAAGCCGGGATAAAAAACTGTTTTTT
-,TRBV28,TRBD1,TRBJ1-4,CASSPLGQGSEKLFF,TGTGCCAGCAGTCCTCTCGGACAGGGAAGTGAAAAACTGTTTTTT
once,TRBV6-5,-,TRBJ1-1,CASSYWTELGTEAFF,TGTGCCAGCAGTTACTGGACGGAACTAGGCACTGAAGCTTTCTTT
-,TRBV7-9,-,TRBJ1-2,CALGEGYGYTF,TGTGCCCTAGGGGAGGGGTATGGCTACACCTTC